These 11 T cell receptor beta chains were sequenced from one sample in a study of identical twins. TCRdb redid the calling of the 5' RACE reads with MiXCR, one entry per CDR3 protein. The table has more than 250,000 distinct CDR3 sequences, roughly 8.6% seen once. These sequences were also reported in another study, on yellow fever vaccine responses in identical twins.

Sequencing was done on a sample of memory (CD45RO+) T cells sorted from blood. These receptors were taken from a woman between 18 and 29 years old in good health.

This clonotype was seen at least ten times. The V gene is TRBV11-1, the J gene TRBJ1-3, with 10 positions matching TRBD1. J was trimmed by 2 bases and V by 0 bases; bases with no gene match: 16. From germline, CDR1 is SGHAT and CDR2 FQDESV (reference sequence). The CDR3 is 21 amino acids. The CDR3 region is CASSLAVSSGRQGAPGNTIYF. The CDR3 bases are TGTGCCAGCAGCTTAGCTGTTTCGTCTGGGAGACAGGGGGCGCCTGGAAACACCATATATTTT.

This clonotype was seen more than once but under ten times. The V gene is TRBV29-1, the J gene TRBJ2-1, with D tentatively TRBD2 (5 bases). Trimming pared 3 bases from V and 7 bases from J, leaving 16 bases between. Germline CDR1 SQVTM, CDR2 ANQGSEA. The CDR3 length is 14 residues. The CDR3 sequence: CSVDEADRRNEQFF. The CDR3, as DNA: TGCAGCGTTGATGAGGCGGATAGGAGGAATGAGCAGTTCTTC.

Many counts were recorded for this clonotype. This chain joins TRBV25-1 and TRBJ1-1; D not resolved. Trimming shortened V by 4 bases and J by 11 bases, and 17 bases separated the two germline ends. The CDR3 has 13 amino acids. CDR1 and CDR2 (germline): MGHDK, SYGVNS. CDR3 DNA sequence: TGTGCCAGCAGTGCTCCGATAACTCAAGTTGCTTTCTTT. Encoded protein: CASSAPITQVAFF.

V gene TRBV7-9 combines with J gene TRBJ2-1; TRBD2 matches at 8 bases. The CDR3 is 17 amino acids. The trim removed 1 base at V and 7 bases at J, leaving 12 bases unmatched. Germline loops: CDR1 SEHNR, CDR2 FQNEAQ (reference sequence). Written as DNA, the CDR3 is TGTGCCAGCAGCTTAGATAGGGGCCGGGAGGGCCGGAATGAGCAGTTCTTC. This encodes CASSLDRGREGRNEQFF.

This clonotype was seen many times. This chain links TRBV12-3 or TRBV12-4 with TRBJ1-1, with D perhaps matching TRBD1 (5 bases). Trimming shortened V by 7 bases and J by 2 bases, and 14 bases separated the two germline ends. The CDR3 is made up of 14 amino acids. The CDR3: CASMGSQVNTEAFF. CDR3 nucleotides: TGTGCCAGCATGGGCTCACAGGTCAACACTGAAGCTTTCTTT.

This clonotype was detected only a few times. The V and J genes are TRBV20-1 and TRBJ2-7; D remains unclear. With 0 bases removed from V and 5 bases from J, the gap between germline ends came to 17 bases. Germline V gene sequence: CDR1 DFQATT, CDR2 SNEGSKA (reference sequence). The CDR3 is made up of 15 amino acids. The CDR3 DNA reads as TGCAGTGCTAGAGATCCGAGGAGAGGTCCTGACGAGCAGTACTTC. Protein: CSARDPRRGPDEQYF.

The chain has TRBV11-2 and TRBJ2-5; D is ambiguous. The V and J ends lost 5 bases and 5 bases respectively, with 15 bases between them. Germline-derived CDR1 and CDR2 are SGHAT and FQNNGV. CDR3 length equals 14 residues. The CDR3 sequence: CASSQGLLGETQYF. The CDR3 DNA reads TGTGCCAGCAGCCAAGGCCTCCTGGGGGAGACCCAGTACTTC.

This sequence joins TRBV11-1 and TRBJ2-1, with 10 bases that match TRBD2. The J segment lost 2 bases and the V segment lost 1 base, leaving 8 bases of the junction unmatched. Germline-derived CDR1 and CDR2 are SGHAT and FQDESV (reference sequence). This CDR3 is 18 amino acids long. The CDR3 nucleotides are TGTGCCAGCAGCTTAGTTCTAGCGGGGGTCTATGCCTACAATGAGCAGTTCTTC. Translation gives CASSLVLAGVYAYNEQFF.

Ten or more counts support this clonotype. V is TRBV6-1 and J is TRBJ1-5; D gene ambiguous. CDR3 length: 14 residues. CDR1 is MNHNS, CDR2 SASEGT, per germline. V dropped 0 bases and J dropped 4 bases, with 7 bases sitting between them. CDR3 region: CASSEARGNQPQHF. In DNA, the CDR3 is TGTGCCAGCAGTGAAGCGCGAGGGAATCAGCCCCAGCATTTT.

This clonotype was detected ten times or more. The V gene is TRBV6-5, the J gene TRBJ2-3; 8 bases agree with TRBD2. The germline CDR1 and CDR2 sequences are MNHEY and SVGAGI. The CDR3 runs to 16 residues. With V trimmed by 0 bases and J by 8 bases, 10 bases remained unmatched. For the CDR3, the DNA is TGTGCCAGCAGTTACTCGTTGGTAGCGGGGTTGCCTACGCAGTATTTT. This sequence encodes CASSYSLVAGLPTQYF.

The J gene is TRBJ2-2, the V gene TRBV6-1; D uncertain. Germline CDR1 is MNHNS and CDR2 is SASEGT. The CDR3 has 15 residues. Trimming stripped 3 bases from V and 3 bases from J, with 11 bases between. CDR3 in DNA: TGTGCCAGCAGTGAGGTTGAGGCCTACACCGGGGAGCTGTTTTTT. This sequence encodes CASSEVEAYTGELFF.